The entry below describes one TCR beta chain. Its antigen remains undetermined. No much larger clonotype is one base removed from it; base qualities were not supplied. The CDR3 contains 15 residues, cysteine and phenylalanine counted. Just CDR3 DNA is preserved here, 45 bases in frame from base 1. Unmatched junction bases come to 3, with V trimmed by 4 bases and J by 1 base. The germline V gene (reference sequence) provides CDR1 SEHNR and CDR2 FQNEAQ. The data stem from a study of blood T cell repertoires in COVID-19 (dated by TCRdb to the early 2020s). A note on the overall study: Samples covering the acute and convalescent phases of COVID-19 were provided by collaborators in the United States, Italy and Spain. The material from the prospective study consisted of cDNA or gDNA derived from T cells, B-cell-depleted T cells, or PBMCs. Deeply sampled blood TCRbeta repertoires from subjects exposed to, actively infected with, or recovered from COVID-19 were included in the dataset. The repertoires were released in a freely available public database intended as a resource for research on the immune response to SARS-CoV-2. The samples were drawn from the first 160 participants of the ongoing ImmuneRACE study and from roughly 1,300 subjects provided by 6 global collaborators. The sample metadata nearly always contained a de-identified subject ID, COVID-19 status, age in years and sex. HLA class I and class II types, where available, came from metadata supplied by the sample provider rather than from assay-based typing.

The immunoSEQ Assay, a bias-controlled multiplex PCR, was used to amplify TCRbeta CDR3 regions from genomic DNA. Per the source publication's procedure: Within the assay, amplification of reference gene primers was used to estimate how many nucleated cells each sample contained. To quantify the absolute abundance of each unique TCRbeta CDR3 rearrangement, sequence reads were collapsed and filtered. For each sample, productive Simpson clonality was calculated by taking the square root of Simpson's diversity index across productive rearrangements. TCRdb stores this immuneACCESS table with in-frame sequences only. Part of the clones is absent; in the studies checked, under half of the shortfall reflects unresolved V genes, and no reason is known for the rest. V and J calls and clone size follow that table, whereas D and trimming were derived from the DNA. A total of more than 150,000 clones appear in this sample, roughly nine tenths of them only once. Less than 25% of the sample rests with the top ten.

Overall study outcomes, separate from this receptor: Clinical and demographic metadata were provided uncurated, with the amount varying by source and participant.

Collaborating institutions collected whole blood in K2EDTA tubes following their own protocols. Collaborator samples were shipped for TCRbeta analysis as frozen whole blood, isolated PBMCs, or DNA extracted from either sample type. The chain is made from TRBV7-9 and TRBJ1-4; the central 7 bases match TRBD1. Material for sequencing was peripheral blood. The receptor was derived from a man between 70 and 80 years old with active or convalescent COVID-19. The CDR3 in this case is CASSSWDRTNEKLFF. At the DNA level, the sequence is TGTGCCAGCAGCTCGTGGGACAGAACTAATGAAAAACTGTTTTTT.